Below, 14 T cell receptor beta chains from the same sample are listed, as sequenced in a study of T cells in Graves' hyperthyroidism and ophthalmopathy. The CDR3 regions of TCR beta were amplified from RNA transcripts. An initial round of RT-PCR targeting the TCR CDR3 relied on the HTBI primer set. TCRdb fed the multiplex PCR reads into MiXCR, producing one record per CDR3 protein. The table has fewer than 500,000 distinct CDR3 sequences, approximately 15% seen once. Sequencing input: blood. The source is a woman younger than 45 with Graves' ophthalmopathy.

This clonotype was detected only a few times. The chain couples TRBV6-1 to TRBJ2-3, with 8 bases fitting TRBD1. Germline V gene data show CDR1 as MNHNS and CDR2 as SASEGT. This CDR3 has 15 amino acids. V shed 6 bases and J 2 bases; nucleotides not matched to a gene: 7. The chain's CDR3 is CASRTGTGATDTQYF. The CDR3 DNA is TGTGCCAGCAGGACCGGGACAGGCGCCACAGATACGCAGTATTTT.

This clonotype appeared many times. The rearrangement uses TRBV12-3 or TRBV12-4 and TRBJ2-7; 12 bases map to TRBD2. The CDR3 has 15 amino acids. V was pared by 6 bases and J by 5 bases, with 8 bases of the junction left unmatched. The CDR3 protein is CASSERLAGDHEQYF. Written as DNA, the CDR3 is TGTGCCAGCAGCGAACGACTAGCGGGGGACCACGAGCAGTACTTC.

A note on this clonotype: Since a much larger clone is just one base distant, this may be a read error. This rearrangement joins TRBV20-1 to TRBJ2-3, with D hard to call. CDR3 length: 15 residues. The germline CDR1 and CDR2 sequences are DFQATT and SNEGSKA (reference sequence). CDR3 protein: CGAQNRKRHTDTQYF. CDR3 nucleotide sequence: TGCGGTGCTCAGAACCGGAAGAGACACACAGATACGCAGTATTTT.

At least ten counts were recorded for this clonotype. The V gene is TRBV3-1, the J gene TRBJ2-1; either TRBD1 or TRBD2 may fit D (5 bases each). The CDR3 length is 15 residues. Trimming stripped 1 base from V and 6 bases from J, with 13 bases between. CDR1 LGHDT and CDR2 YNNKEL come from the germline V gene (reference sequence). CDR3 residues: CASSQGPGRSNEQFF. The CDR3 DNA reads TGTGCCAGCAGCCAAGGCCCGGGGCGATCCAATGAGCAGTTCTTC.

This chain joins TRBV6-5 and TRBJ2-5; 8 nucleotides match TRBD2. Trimming cost V 0 bases and J 1 base; bases outside gene matches: 19. The CDR3 consists of 21 residues. CDR1 is MNHEY, CDR2 SVGAGI, per germline. The CDR3 loop reads CASSYSNWNSRSGGFQETQYF. DNA of the CDR3: TGTGCCAGCAGTTACTCGAACTGGAACAGTAGGAGCGGGGGATTCCAAGAGACCCAGTACTTC.

This clonotype appeared many times. Compared with germline, one end of the junction differs, possibly owing to a read error. J is TRBJ2-3 and V is TRBV28; weak D call: TRBD2 (6 bases). The CDR3 runs to 16 residues. Germline loops: CDR1 MDHEN, CDR2 SYDVKM. In DNA, the CDR3 is TGTGCCAACAGTCCCGGAGGGTTAGAATACACAGATACGCAGTATTTT. Amino acid sequence: CANSPGGLEYTDTQYF.

Ten or more counts support this clonotype. J is TRBJ1-6 and V is TRBV3-1; perhaps TRBD1 as D (5 bases). There are 12 residues in the CDR3. Between the trimmed V and J ends, which lost 4 bases and 11 bases, there was a span of 9 bases. Looked up from germline, CDR1 is LGHDT and CDR2 is YNNKEL (reference sequence). The CDR3 bases are TGTGCCAGCAGCCGAGAGACAGCACCCCTCCACTTT. This encodes CASSRETAPLHF.

At least ten counts were recorded for this clonotype. This chain uses TRBV7-9 with TRBJ2-5; D may match TRBD1 or TRBD2 (5 bases each). V shed 6 bases and J shed 3 bases, with 14 bases lying between them. CDR1 is SEHNR and CDR2 is FQNEAQ in the germline V gene (reference sequence). The CDR3 has 14 amino acids. In DNA, the CDR3 is TGTGCCAGCAGACCGGGTTGGGGGAAAGAGACCCAGTACTTC. As protein: CASRPGWGKETQYF.

This clonotype appeared many times. CDR3 DNA sequence: TGTGCCAGCACTCGAGTCGGGGCTGGAAACACCATATATTTT. Encoded protein: CASTRVGAGNTIYF. The chain joins TRBV28 to TRBJ1-3, with unresolved D. Per the germline V gene, CDR1 is MDHEN and CDR2 is SYDVKM. Trimming took off 7 bases at V and 2 bases at J, with 12 bases between the two ends. The CDR3 spans 14 residues. The whole variable domain, filled in from reference TRBV28 and TRBJ1-3, reads DVKVTQSSRYLVKRTGEKVFLECVQDMDHENMFWYRQDPGLGLRLIYFSYDVKMKEKGDIPEGYSVSREKKERFSLILESASTNQTSMYLCASTRVGAGNTIYFGEGSWLTVV.

This clonotype was picked up many times. V is TRBV5-5 and J is TRBJ1-5; 10 nucleotides line up with TRBD1. This CDR3 spans 15 amino acids. The germline V gene has CDR1 SGHKS and CDR2 YYEKEE (reference sequence). V lost 5 bases and J lost 5; bases outside the gene matches: 7. The CDR3 DNA reads TGTGCCAGCAGGTCCGGGACAGGGGAACATCAGCCCCAGCATTTT. Its protein product is CASRSGTGEHQPQHF.

V is TRBV5-4 and J is TRBJ1-2; no clear D gene. The germline V gene has CDR1 SGHNT and CDR2 YYREEE (reference sequence). The CDR3 covers 15 residues. The V end was cut by 0 bases, the J end by 4 bases, with 13 bases between. The CDR3 region is CASSLAFWGTYGYTF. The CDR3 DNA reads TGTGCCAGCAGCTTGGCTTTCTGGGGAACCTATGGCTACACCTTC.

This clonotype showed up many times. V is TRBV10-1 and J is TRBJ2-7, with D possibly TRBD1 on 5 matching bases. From germline, CDR1 is WNHNN and CDR2 SYGVQD (reference sequence). CDR3 length: 15 residues. V lost 4 bases to trimming and J lost 3 bases, with 16 bases between them. DNA of the CDR3: TGCGCCAGCAGTGTGACCACAGGTCCGATCTACGAGCAGTACTTC. Translation gives CASSVTTGPIYEQYF.

The chain couples TRBV7-9 to TRBJ1-4, with D possibly being TRBD1 (5 bases). The CDR3 is 14 residues long. Per germline, CDR1 SEHNR and CDR2 FQNEAQ (reference sequence). V was shortened by 5 bases and J by 8 bases, with 15 bases between the two germline ends. The CDR3 nucleotides read TGTGCCAGCAGCCAGGCAGGGATAGGAGAAAAACTGTTTTTT. The encoded protein is CASSQAGIGEKLFF.

Details on this clonotype: Since a much larger clone is just one base distant, this may be a read error. This sequence joins TRBV7-9 and TRBJ1-1, with no clear D. V was shortened by 4 bases and J by 1 base, with 13 bases between the two germline ends. The CDR3 loop spans 15 amino acids. Germline CDR1 SEHNR, CDR2 FQNEAQ (reference sequence). CDR3 protein: CASSSLTSGNTEAFF. Here the CDR3 DNA reads TGTGCCAGCAGCTCACTGACGTCGGGGAACACTGAAGCTTTCTTT. The full variable domain, its missing parts supplied by reference TRBV7-9 and TRBJ1-1, is DTGVSQNPRHKITKRGQNVTFRCDPISEHNRLYWYRQTLGQGPEFLTYFQNEAQLEKSRLLSDRFSAERPKGSFSTLEIQRTEQGDSAMYLCASSSLTSGNTEAFFGQGTRLTVV.